What follows is one T cell receptor beta chain and its context. Its antigen is currently unknown. The data are from a study of regulatory T cells in long-lasting Graves disease. The TCR beta library used iRepertoire HTBI primers with Arm-PCR amplification of CDR3. One entry per CDR3 protein results from TCRdb running MiXCR on the multiplex PCR reads. This table has roughly 400,000 distinct CDR3 sequences, roughly a fifth appearing once. Study-wide findings and caveats: Owing to a sample size that was small, accuracy may have been reduced.

Described time point: persistent/refractory GD, antithyroid drugs over 5 years with positive TRAb. The TCR library was made from RNA extracted from PBMCs. Source: peripheral blood mononuclear cells (PBMCs), taken when the disease was refractory, from a patient treated with antithyroid drugs. The sequence was obtained from a female donor with Graves disease.

CDR3 amino acids: CASSLTRTSGSTGELFF. CDR3 in DNA: TGTGCCAGCAGCTTAACCCGGACTAGCGGGAGCACCGGGGAGCTGTTTTTT. The chain carries TRBV7-3 and TRBJ2-2, with 13 bases matching TRBD2. The length of the CDR3 is 17 residues. J was trimmed by 4 bases and V by 0 bases; bases with no gene match: 2. Germline values: CDR1 SGHTA, CDR2 FQGTGA.